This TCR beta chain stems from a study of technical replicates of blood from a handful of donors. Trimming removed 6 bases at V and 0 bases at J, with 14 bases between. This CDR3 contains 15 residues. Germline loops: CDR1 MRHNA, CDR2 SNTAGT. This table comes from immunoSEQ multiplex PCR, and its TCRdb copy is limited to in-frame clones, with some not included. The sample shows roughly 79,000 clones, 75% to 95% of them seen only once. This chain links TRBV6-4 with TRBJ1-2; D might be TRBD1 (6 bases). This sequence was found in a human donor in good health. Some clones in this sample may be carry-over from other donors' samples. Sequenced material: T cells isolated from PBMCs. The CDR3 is CASRPGQSPNYGYTF. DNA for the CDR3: TGTGCCAGCAGACCTGGACAGTCACCTAACTATGGCTACACCTTC.